Here is one TCR beta chain with its context. Its antigen is not identified. The sample originates from a study of blood T cells in healthy people across ages. General observations from the study: Comparison with aged donors showed that long-lived donors had more naive CD4+ cells and higher diversity.

Sample-barcoded 5' priming and a J-beta primer mix drove a second PCR of 7 to 11 cycles. A minimum of 3 million CDR3-containing paired-end reads was obtained for each sample. A single record per CDR3 protein comes from TCRdb applying MiXCR to the 5' RACE reads. This sample yields 1.5 million to 2 million distinct CDR3 sequences, of which around half are seen a single time; around 2.1% belongs to the top ten. This TCR was recovered from a woman in her thirties or forties in good health. Sample: blood.

The CDR3 is CASSQEGDTSYNEQFF. For the CDR3, the DNA is TGCGCCAGCAGCCAAGAGGGGGACACCTCCTACAATGAGCAGTTCTTC. The genes are TRBV4-1 and TRBJ2-1; D is possibly TRBD1 (6 bases). The CDR3 sequence is 16 residues long. Looked up from germline, CDR1 is MGHRA and CDR2 is YSYEKL. Deletions cut 0 bases from V and 0 bases from J, with 9 bases between.